These 32 T cell receptor beta chains originate from one sample sequenced in a study of T-cell reconstitution after alpha-beta-depleted transplantation in children. The library targeted TCRbeta and was prepared with unique molecular identifiers. One entry per CDR3 protein results from TCRdb running MiXCR on the PCR reads. The sample holds around 370,000 distinct CDR3 sequences, about a tenth seen once. Sequencing used PBMCs from the stem cell graft donor, obtained from the stem cell graft. All receptors derive from a human donor who donated a stem cell graft to a child with acute lymphoblastic leukemia.

This chain uses TRBV28 with TRBJ2-1; D is perhaps TRBD1 or TRBD2 (5 bases each). Looked up from germline, CDR1 is MDHEN and CDR2 is SYDVKM. There are 15 residues in the CDR3. V shed 6 bases and J shed 1 base, with 13 bases lying between them. The CDR3 DNA sequence: TGTGCCAGCAGGGGGACCCAGCCGTCCTACAATGAGCAGTTCTTC. This encodes CASRGTQPSYNEQFF.

The J gene is TRBJ2-6, the V gene TRBV7-7; maybe TRBD1 (5 bases). V lost 5 bases and J lost 2, with 10 bases in between. CDR3 size: 15 residues. The V gene's germline CDR1 is SSHAT and CDR2 FNYEAQ (reference sequence). CDR3 residues: CASSPTAPGANVLTF. The CDR3 DNA reads as TGTGCCAGCAGCCCGACAGCCCCTGGGGCCAACGTCCTGACTTTC.

This chain links TRBV27 with TRBJ2-7; D uncertain. The germline V gene has CDR1 MNHEY and CDR2 SMNVEV (reference sequence). The ends were cut back, 6 bases at V and 6 bases at J, with 12 bases in the middle. The CDR3 extends over 12 amino acids. Here the CDR3 DNA reads TGTGCCAGCAGCCGGAACCTAGGCGAGCAGTACTTC. Translating it yields CASSRNLGEQYF.

Remarks on this clonotype: A junction boundary mismatches the germline segment, possibly from a read error. This chain uses TRBV7-2 with TRBJ2-3, with TRBD1 matching over 8 bases. The CDR3 runs 15 residues. The germline gives CDR1 SGHTA, CDR2 FQGNSA. The CDR3 DNA follows: TGTGCCAGCAGCTCCAGGGGGCGCGGCACAGATCCGCAGTATTTT. Residues: CASSSRGRGTDPQYF.

This clonotype came up many times. This chain links TRBV12-3 or TRBV12-4 with TRBJ2-3; no firm D call. The CDR3 has 14 residues. V lost 5 bases, J lost 6 bases, and 15 bases lay in between. The CDR3 coding sequence is TGTGCCAGCAGTCCAAACCTAGTTTCCGATACGCAGTATTTT. Translating it yields CASSPNLVSDTQYF.

This clonotype occurred a few times. The rearrangement links TRBV19 to TRBJ1-3, with D possibly matching TRBD1 (5 bases). The CDR3 spans 16 residues. V lost 7 bases to trimming and J lost 0 bases, with 16 bases between them. Germline V gene data show CDR1 as LNHDA and CDR2 as SQIVND (reference sequence). The DNA of the CDR3 is TGTGCCAGTAAAAAGACAGTCTCGAGCTCTGGAAACACCATATATTTT. As protein: CASKKTVSSSGNTIYF.

The chain uses TRBV12-3 or TRBV12-4 and TRBJ2-3, with TRBD2 matching 15 bases. There are 20 residues in the CDR3. Trimming took 0 bases from V and 2 from J; bases not matched to a gene: 9. The CDR3 loop is CASSLASPGTSGGTTDTQYF. CDR3 nucleotide sequence: TGTGCCAGCAGTTTAGCAAGTCCCGGGACTAGCGGGGGGACCACAGATACGCAGTATTTT.

This clonotype was detected only a few times. At one end the junction does not follow the germline gene, possibly because of a read error. V gene TRBV28 combines with J gene TRBJ1-5, with TRBD1 matching 7 bases. The CDR3 length is 14 residues. The germline gives CDR1 MDHEN, CDR2 SYDVKM. The DNA of the CDR3 is TGTGCCATCAGTTTCGCAGACAGGGCTCAGCCCCAGCATTTT. Its translation is CAISFADRAQPQHF. The variable domain in full, with the rest retrieved from reference TRBV28 and TRBJ1-5, is DVKVTQSSRYLVKRTGEKVFLECVQDMDHENMFWYRQDPGLGLRLIYFSYDVKMKEKGDIPEGYSVSREKKERFSLILESASTNQTSMYLCAISFADRAQPQHFGDGTRLSIL.

This clonotype was recorded many times. The chain has TRBV4-3 and TRBJ2-2, with TRBD1 matching 9 bases. This CDR3 comprises 16 residues. The V and J ends lost 0 bases and 6 bases, in that order; junction bases with no gene match: 5. CDR1 and CDR2 from the germline V gene are LGHNA and YSLEER. Here the CDR3 reads CASSQDGQGLAGELFF. The DNA for the CDR3 is TGCGCCAGCAGCCAAGACGGACAGGGGTTAGCCGGGGAGCTGTTTTTT.

The chain is built from TRBV5-1 and TRBJ2-1, with TRBD2 matching over 12 bases. Germline CDR1 and CDR2: SGHRS and YFSETQ. This CDR3 comprises 16 residues. V dropped 3 bases and J dropped 5; count of bases not matched to a gene: 6. The CDR3 coding sequence is TGCGCCAGCAGCTCCCAGACTAGCGGGGGAAACAATGAGCAGTTCTTC. Amino acid sequence: CASSSQTSGGNNEQFF.

This clonotype was observed many times. CDR3 loop: CASSLGEGGSTDTQYF. CDR3 bases: TGCGCCAGCAGCTTGGGTGAAGGGGGGAGCACAGATACGCAGTATTTT. The rearrangement joins TRBV5-1 to TRBJ2-3; D assignment may be TRBD1 or TRBD2 (6 bases each). The germline V gene has CDR1 SGHRS and CDR2 YFSETQ. V shed 0 bases and J shed 0 bases, with 11 bases lying between them. This CDR3 region has 16 residues.

This chain connects TRBV20-1 to TRBJ1-1; D remains ambiguous. Germline-derived CDR1 and CDR2 are DFQATT and SNEGSKA (reference sequence). Trimming removed 3 bases at V and 5 bases at J, with 10 bases between. CDR3 size: 12 residues. The CDR3 loop reads CSASGDRTEAFF. CDR3 nucleotide sequence: TGCAGTGCTAGCGGGGATAGGACTGAAGCTTTCTTT.

The gene calls are TRBV27 and TRBJ2-4, with a possible D match to TRBD2 (5 bases). The CDR3 runs 14 residues. The germline V gene has CDR1 MNHEY and CDR2 SMNVEV (reference sequence). Between the trimmed V and J ends, which lost 2 bases and 3 bases, there was a span of 8 bases. CDR3 sequence (DNA): TGTGCCAGCAGTTTAGTAGGAGGCAAAAACATTCAGTACTTC. Encoded protein: CASSLVGGKNIQYF.

The V call is TRBV4-1, the J call TRBJ2-1; TRBD1 aligns across 9 bases. From germline, CDR1 is MGHRA and CDR2 YSYEKL. The CDR3 sequence is 18 residues long. V shed 1 base, J shed 4 bases, and the junction held 11 bases outside the gene matches. CDR3 coding DNA: TGCGCCAGCAGCCAAGTAACATGGACGGGACAGGGATACAATGAGCAGTTCTTC. It is translated as CASSQVTWTGQGYNEQFF.

The rearrangement links TRBV7-9 to TRBJ1-2; D remains unclear. The V end lost 1 base, the J end lost 2 bases, and 11 bases lay between the germline ends. Germline CDR1 SEHNR, CDR2 FQNEAQ (reference sequence). The CDR3 consists of 15 residues. CDR3 region: CASSLVGEVNYGYTF. Written as DNA, the CDR3 is TGTGCCAGCAGCTTAGTTGGGGAGGTAAACTATGGCTACACCTTC.

The gene calls are TRBV27 and TRBJ2-7, with 13 bases matching TRBD2. With V trimmed by 5 bases and J by 0 bases, 4 bases remained unmatched. The germline V gene has CDR1 MNHEY and CDR2 SMNVEV (reference sequence). There are 16 residues in the CDR3. The CDR3 is CASSILAGGPSYEQYF. As DNA, the CDR3 is TGTGCCAGCAGTATACTAGCGGGAGGGCCCTCCTACGAGCAGTACTTC.

This clonotype was seen at least ten times. The chain recombines TRBV9 with TRBJ1-4, with a tentative D call TRBD1 (5 bases). CDR3 size: 15 residues. V shed 3 bases and J shed 0 bases, with 9 bases lying between them. Germline CDR1 is SGDLS and CDR2 is YYNGEE. DNA for the CDR3: TGTGCCAGCAGCGAGGGGCAGGCAACTAATGAAAAACTGTTTTTT. Amino acid sequence: CASSEGQATNEKLFF.

In its sample, this clonotype was seen a few times. J is TRBJ1-5 and V is TRBV6-1; D unresolved. Trimming removed 8 bases at V and 7 bases at J, with 9 bases between. Germline V lookup: CDR1 MNHNS, CDR2 SASEGT. The CDR3 spans 11 residues. This CDR3 reads CASSPIQPQHF. CDR3 in DNA: TGTGCCAGCTCCCCTATCCAGCCCCAGCATTTT.

A few counts support this clonotype. This chain uses TRBV3-1 with TRBJ1-4; no clear D gene. Trimming cost V 0 bases and J 2 bases, with 7 bases left between them. CDR3 size: 15 residues. Germline V gene data show CDR1 as LGHDT and CDR2 as YNNKEL (reference sequence). The CDR3 nucleotides are TGTGCCAGCAGCCAAGACCTCCGTACTAATGAAAAACTGTTTTTT. It yields the protein CASSQDLRTNEKLFF.

In this sample, this clonotype turned up many times. This chain uses TRBV5-1 with TRBJ2-1; D uncertain. Trimming shortened V by 3 bases and J by 1 base, and 8 bases separated the two germline ends. This CDR3 contains 14 residues. The germline gives CDR1 SGHRS, CDR2 YFSETQ. The chain's CDR3 is CASSYDRSYNEQFF. The CDR3 DNA sequence: TGCGCCAGCAGCTACGATAGGTCCTACAATGAGCAGTTCTTC.

This clonotype was counted a few times. CDR3: CSVGRDGGYTF. The CDR3 DNA follows: TGCAGCGTTGGCCGGGACGGTGGCTACACCTTC. This chain joins TRBV29-1 and TRBJ1-2; D may be TRBD1 (5 bases). The V gene's germline CDR1 is SQVTM and CDR2 ANQGSEA. The CDR3 covers 11 residues. V was shortened by 4 bases and J by 7 bases, with 10 bases between the two germline ends.

The chain employs TRBV12-3 or TRBV12-4 and TRBJ2-1; perhaps TRBD2 as D (6 bases). Trimming shortened V by 7 bases and J by 6 bases, and 19 bases separated the two germline ends. The CDR3 is 15 amino acids. DNA for the CDR3: TGTGCCAGCACTCCTGGACTCCCCGGGGGCAATGAGCAGTTCTTC. Amino acid sequence: CASTPGLPGGNEQFF.

This clonotype was recorded a few times. The DNA of the CDR3 is TGTGCCAGCAGTTGGGACGGGACACCTAATTCACCCCTCCACTTT. Its protein product is CASSWDGTPNSPLHF. V and J are TRBV12-3 or TRBV12-4 and TRBJ1-6; tentative D call: TRBD1 (6 bases). V dropped 4 bases and J dropped 6 bases, with 13 bases sitting between them. This CDR3 region has 15 residues.

This clonotype showed up many times. The chain couples TRBV6-5 to TRBJ1-1; 7 bases align to TRBD1. Unmatched junction bases numbered 6, after V lost 0 bases and J lost 5 bases. The V gene's germline CDR1 is MNHEY and CDR2 SVGAGI. The CDR3 contains 15 residues. The CDR3 loop reads CASSYSAGGWTEAFF. The CDR3 DNA follows: TGTGCCAGCAGTTACTCGGCAGGGGGATGGACTGAAGCTTTCTTT.

This clonotype was picked up a small number of times. The genes are TRBV20-1 and TRBJ2-7; 9 positions agree with TRBD2. CDR1 is DFQATT and CDR2 is SNEGSKA in the germline V gene (reference sequence). The CDR3 contains 16 residues. J lost 7 bases, V lost 4 bases, and 17 bases had no gene match. In DNA form, the CDR3 reads TGCAGTGCTACCTCCGTAAAAGGACTAGCGATCGGGGAGCAGTACTTC. Translated: CSATSVKGLAIGEQYF.

This clonotype was detected ten times or more. The V call is TRBV5-5, the J call TRBJ1-2; D is perhaps TRBD1 (5 bases). V shed 2 bases and J shed 6 bases, with 8 bases lying between them. Germline lookup yields CDR1 SGHKS and CDR2 YYEKEE (reference sequence). This CDR3 spans 12 amino acids. The CDR3 DNA follows: TGTGCCAGCAGCTTTGGGACGGATGGCTACACCTTC. Protein: CASSFGTDGYTF.

The gene calls are TRBV18 and TRBJ2-1; D may be TRBD2 (5 bases). V lost 6 bases and J lost 5, with 8 bases in between. CDR1 is KGHSH and CDR2 is LQKENI in the germline V gene. The CDR3 covers 12 residues. The CDR3 nucleotides are TGTGCCAGCTCTTACGGGAACAATGAGCAGTTCTTC. Encoded protein: CASSYGNNEQFF.

This clonotype occurred many times. This chain joins TRBV27 and TRBJ2-7; the match to TRBD1 covers 9 bases. Unmatched junction bases numbered 4, after V lost 5 bases and J lost 2 bases. CDR3 length equals 14 residues. CDR1 and CDR2 from the germline V gene are MNHEY and SMNVEV (reference sequence). The CDR3 sequence: CASSIRTGAYEQYF. The CDR3 DNA is TGTGCCAGCAGTATCAGGACAGGGGCCTACGAGCAGTACTTC.

The gene calls are TRBV27 and TRBJ2-5; 16 bases align to TRBD2. The CDR3 is made up of 17 amino acids. J lost 4 bases, V lost 4 bases, and 6 bases had no gene match. Looked up from germline, CDR1 is MNHEY and CDR2 is SMNVEV (reference sequence). The CDR3 DNA reads TGTGCCAGCAGTTCGGGACTAGCGGGAGGGCCTGGAGAGACCCAGTACTTC. Amino acids: CASSSGLAGGPGETQYF.

The genes are TRBV20-1 and TRBJ2-7; D is possibly TRBD1 or TRBD2 (5 bases each). CDR3 length equals 14 residues. Between the trimmed V and J ends, which lost 6 bases and 2 bases, there was a span of 17 bases. Germline CDR1 reads DFQATT; CDR2 reads SNEGSKA (reference sequence). In DNA form, the CDR3 reads TGCAGTGCAGTCCCCGGGACCACGGCCTACGAGCAGTACTTC. As protein: CSAVPGTTAYEQYF.

This clonotype appeared a few times. Written as DNA, the CDR3 is TGTGCCAGCAGCCCAGAGGGGTCACGCACAGATACGCAGTATTTT. As protein: CASSPEGSRTDTQYF. The V and J genes are TRBV11-1 and TRBJ2-3; D may match TRBD1 or TRBD2 (5 bases each). The V end lost 5 bases, the J end lost 1 base, and 13 bases lay between the germline ends. Germline values: CDR1 SGHAT, CDR2 FQDESV (reference sequence). The CDR3 has 15 residues.

The chain has TRBV10-3 and TRBJ2-1; D not resolved. Germline CDR1 reads ENHRY; CDR2 reads SYGVKD. V lost 10 bases to trimming and J lost 4 bases, with 20 bases between them. This CDR3 has 15 residues. CDR3 sequence reads: CATAPGLLLYNEQFF. CDR3 DNA: TGTGCCACAGCACCGGGCCTCCTCTTATACAATGAGCAGTTCTTC.